A selection of T cell receptor beta chains follows, all from one sample in a study of shared clonotypes between healthy human individuals. Sequencing used immunoSEQ multiplex PCR; TCRdb keeps in-frame clones, though not all of them. The sample contains 97,000 or so clones, roughly 45% of which appear only once. The sample taken for sequencing was PBMCs. The receptor source for this set is a woman in her 40s in good health. Some clones in this sample may be carry-over from other donors' samples. The CDR3 runs from the conserved cysteine through the conserved F or W. A D gene is named only where the DNA matches it firmly. Expanded clones get a size class; other rows say once, few or many, or leave the size out.

j_call v_call clone_size d_call cdr3_nt cdr3_aa
TRBJ1-5 TRBV28 once - TGTGCCAGCACCCCAGGACAGAAGGGCAATCAGCCCCAGCATTTT CASTPGQKGNQPQHF
TRBJ2-2 TRBV7-3 many TRBD2 TGTGCCAGCAGCCCCAGACTAGCGGGAGATGACGGGGAGCTGTTTTTT CASSPRLAGDDGELFF
TRBJ1-1 TRBV15 many - TGTGCCACCAGCAGGCCGTGGTTCACTGAAGCTTTCTTT CATSRPWFTEAFF
TRBJ2-3 TRBV7-2 few TRBD1 TGTGCCAGCAGCCGACAGGGGGCTGGCACAGATACGCAGTATTTT CASSRQGAGTDTQYF
TRBJ2-1 TRBV5-1 - TRBD2 TGCGCCAGCAGCCCGACTAGCGGGAGTGGGCATGAGCAGTTCTTC CASSPTSGSGHEQFF
TRBJ2-7 TRBV7-3 many TRBD1 TGTGCCAGCAGCTGGACAGGGGGCAACGACGAGCAGTACTTC CASSWTGGNDEQYF
TRBJ1-3 TRBV7-3 - - TGTGCCAGCAGCTTTAGCGGGGAGCTCATATATTTT CASSFSGELIYF
TRBJ2-5 TRBV4-1 many TRBD1 TGCGCCAGCAGCCGACAACAGGGGGGTGAGACCCAGTACTTC CASSRQQGGETQYF
TRBJ1-5 TRBV2 - - TGTGCCAGCAGTGGCCTGTTAGTAAGCAATCAGCCCCAGCATTTT CASSGLLVSNQPQHF
TRBJ2-2 TRBV9 few - TGTGCCAGCAGCGTAGACTACACCGGGGAGCTGTTTTTT CASSVDYTGELFF
TRBJ2-7 TRBV4-1 - - TGCGCCAGCAGCCAAGAATTTGGCGGGACTGCCACCTACGAGCAGTACTTC CASSQEFGGTATYEQYF
TRBJ2-3 TRBV28 - - TGTGCCAGCAGTTTGAGGGCAGATACGCAGTATTTT CASSLRADTQYF
TRBJ2-7 TRBV6-5 - - TGTGCCATCTCCGTCTGGATTAGCACTGGATACGAGCAGTACTTC CAISVWISTGYEQYF
TRBJ1-5 TRBV4-3 - - TGCGCCAGCAGCCAAGAAGTAGACAGGTTTAGTCAGCCCCAGCATTTT CASSQEVDRFSQPQHF
TRBJ2-1 TRBV6-4 few - TGTGCCAGCAGTGACTCGACCAGGACCTATGAGCAGTTCTTC CASSDSTRTYEQFF
TRBJ1-5 TRBV5-8 - TRBD1 TGTGCCAGCAGTTTCACAGGGGGGATTAAGTCCCAGCATTTT CASSFTGGIKSQHF
TRBJ1-5 TRBV30 - - TGTGCCTGGAGTGTATGGGGCCATCCGGGAGGCAATCAGCCCCAGCATTTT CAWSVWGHPGGNQPQHF
TRBJ2-7 TRBV28 - - TGTGCCAGCAGTCCGCCTACCGGGACGCCATCCTACGAGCAGTACTTC CASSPPTGTPSYEQYF
TRBJ1-2 TRBV7-2 many - TGTGCCAGCAGCTTAGCACACGGGTCCAATGGTGGCTACACCTTC CASSLAHGSNGGYTF
TRBJ1-1 TRBV5-6 - - TGTGCCAGCAGCCTACAGGGCATGAACACTGAAGCTTTCTTT CASSLQGMNTEAFF
TRBJ2-2 TRBV18 - - TGTGCCAGCTCACTCGTGACCACCGGGGAGCTGTTTTTT CASSLVTTGELFF
TRBJ2-1 TRBV5-6 - - TGTGCCAGCACCGCCCTAGCGCCATCCTACAATGAGCAGTTCTTC CASTALAPSYNEQFF
TRBJ2-1 TRBV27 - TRBD2 TGTGCCAGCAGTTTCCGCACAAAACTAGCGGGAGTTGTCAATGAGCAGTTCTTC CASSFRTKLAGVVNEQFF
TRBJ2-7 TRBV30 - - TGTGCCTGGAACACAGGGACCTACGAGCAGTACTTC CAWNTGTYEQYF
TRBJ1-1 TRBV27 - - TGTGCCAGCCATCCTAACGGATTTGAAGCTTCCTTT CASHPNGFEASF
TRBJ2-7 TRBV5-1 many - TGCGCCAGCAGCTTGGGAGCCGGAACCCGCGGCGAGCAGTACTTC CASSLGAGTRGEQYF
TRBJ1-2 TRBV29-1 few TRBD1 TGCAGCGTTTCGGTAACAGGGGGCCCCTATGGCTACACCTTC CSVSVTGGPYGYTF
TRBJ2-3 TRBV7-3 many - TGTGCCAGCAGCCCCGGGAACACAGATACGCAGTATTTT CASSPGNTDTQYF
TRBJ2-1 TRBV7-8 - - TGTGCCAGCAGCTTAGTCGAGCGGAGAGAGCAGTTCTTC CASSLVERREQFF
TRBJ1-1 TRBV4-2 few TRBD1 TGTGCCAGCAGCCAATCGACAGGGGACACTGAAGCTTTCTTT CASSQSTGDTEAFF
TRBJ2-3 TRBV11-2 - TRBD2 TGTGCCAGCAGCCCGGGGGGTCGAAACACAGATACGCAGTATTTT CASSPGGRNTDTQYF
TRBJ1-2 TRBV7-9 - - TGTGCCAGCTCCTCAGGAGATAACTATGGCTACACCTTC CASSSGDNYGYTF
TRBJ1-5 TRBV13 - TRBD1 TGTGCCAGCAGCTTAGGCCAGGGGGGGCAGCCCCAGCATTTT CASSLGQGGQPQHF
TRBJ2-2 TRBV5-1 many TRBD2 TGCGCCAGCCGGGCTAGCGGGATGGTCGGGGAGCTGTTTTTT CASRASGMVGELFF
TRBJ2-6 TRBV4-2 - TRBD2 TGTGCCAGCAGCCGCCCCTGGACTAGGGAGGCTGGGGCCAACGTCCTGACTTTC CASSRPWTREAGANVLTF
TRBJ2-7 TRBV28 - - TGTGCCAGCAGGGTGGGCTACGAGCAGTACTTC CASRVGYEQYF
TRBJ2-1 TRBV5-6 - - TGTGCCAGCAGCTGGGGGTATAGGTCTCGGTTGAATGAGCAGTTCTTC CASSWGYRSRLNEQFF
TRBJ2-7 TRBV9 many - TGTGCCAGCAGCGTAGATCACAGCTCCTACGAGCAGTACTTC CASSVDHSSYEQYF
TRBJ1-1 TRBV29-1 - - TGCAGCGGCAAACAAGAGTTGAACACTGAAGCTTTCTTT CSGKQELNTEAFF
TRBJ2-1 TRBV7-2 few - TGTGCCAGCAGCTTAACCCCTAGTGGAAAAAGGTACAATGAGCAGTTCTTC CASSLTPSGKRYNEQFF
TRBJ1-4 TRBV29-1 once - TGCAGCGTTCAGGCAGCAACTAATGAAAAACTGTTTTTT CSVQAATNEKLFF
TRBJ2-1 TRBV15 - TRBD2 TGTGCCACCAGCAGAGGAGGACTAGCGGGGGGTGAGCAGTTCTTC CATSRGGLAGGEQFF
TRBJ2-7 TRBV15 - TRBD1 TGTGCCACCAGCAGTCCCGGGACAGGGATGGACGAGCAGTACTTC CATSSPGTGMDEQYF
TRBJ1-4 TRBV30 many - TGTGCCTGGACGGCCGGTTATAATGAAAAACTGTTTTTT CAWTAGYNEKLFF
TRBJ1-1 TRBV4-2 medium-sized - TGTGCCAGCAGCCTAGATCGGGCAGGGTTAACTGAAGCTTTCTTT CASSLDRAGLTEAFF
TRBJ2-1 TRBV9 - TRBD2 TGTGCCAGCAGCGTATTGCGGGAGGGGAGTGAGCAGTTCTTC CASSVLREGSEQFF
TRBJ2-7 TRBV13 many - TGTGCCAGCAGCCTAACCCCCTACTCCTACGAGCAGTACTTC CASSLTPYSYEQYF
TRBJ1-2 TRBV18 - - TGTGCCAGCTCACCAAACTGGGCGTTTGGCTACACCTTC CASSPNWAFGYTF
TRBJ2-7 TRBV5-1 many TRBD2 TGCGCCAGCAGCTTGTCGGGACTAGCTGCCTCGGCTTCTTACGAGCAGTACTTC CASSLSGLAASASYEQYF
TRBJ2-3 TRBV5-1 - - TGCGCCAGCAGCTTGGTGGGGGGCCAAGATACGCAGTATTTT CASSLVGGQDTQYF
TRBJ1-2 TRBV6-1 few - TGTGCCAGCATCTGGGGAGGGAGGGGGAACTATGGCTACACCTTC CASIWGGRGNYGYTF
TRBJ2-7 TRBV7-9 few TRBD2 TGTGCCAGCAGCAGAACCGGGACTAGCGGGTTCTACGAGCAGTACTTC CASSRTGTSGFYEQYF
TRBJ2-7 TRBV4-3 - - TGCGCCAGCAGCCAAGGGAGGACGACCTCCTACGAGCAGTACTTC CASSQGRTTSYEQYF
TRBJ2-1 TRBV5-7 - - TGTGCCAGCAGCTTGGGACAGGCCTACAATGAGCAGTTCTTC CASSLGQAYNEQFF
TRBJ2-1 TRBV9 few TRBD2 TGTGCCAGCAGCCCGACCGGCGGGGGCAATGAGCAGTTCTTC CASSPTGGGNEQFF
TRBJ2-3 TRBV5-4 - - TGTGCCAGCAGCTTGCCAACTAGCACAGATACGCAGTATTTT CASSLPTSTDTQYF
TRBJ2-7 TRBV5-8 few - TGTGCCAGCAGTCTTGGGGGGCTGGACGAGCAGTACTTC CASSLGGLDEQYF